The entry below describes one T cell receptor beta chain. Its recognized antigen is unknown. No much larger clonotype is one base removed from it; base qualities were not supplied. The entry originates in a study of T cell changes during pregnancy in multiple sclerosis (dated by TCRdb to between 2018 and 2021). In terms of the full investigation: Changes in the T cell repertoire over the course of pregnancy were examined in this study in women with multiple sclerosis.

Trimming takes 6 bases from V and 3 bases from J, and the germline ends sit 18 bases apart. Inclusive of the bounding cysteine and phenylalanine, the CDR3 is 16 residues long. This entry keeps only the CDR3 DNA: 48 bases, framed from base 1. CDR1 and CDR2 are read off the germline V gene (reference sequence) as MNHEY and SMNVEV. The receptor library was made with the immunoSEQ multiplex PCR assay. The clones in this table, taken by TCRdb from immuneACCESS, are in-frame only. Not every clone is retained; where verified, under half of the shortfall comes from an unresolved V gene, and the cause of the rest is unknown. This sample is represented by around 50,000 clones; around 90% of them were singletons. The biggest ten clones account for 0.45% to 0.5% of the sample.

The chain was built from TRBV27 and TRBJ1-5, with the D gene not clear enough to name. This TCR was sampled from a female donor with multiple sclerosis, enrolled in a pregnancy study. The source material was CD4+ T cells from peripheral blood mononuclear cells, sampled in the third trimester of pregnancy. The CDR3: CASRPYSSQFNQPQHF. DNA sequence: TGTGCCAGCAGACCCTACAGCTCACAGTTCAATCAGCCCCAGCATTTT.